These 17 T cell receptor beta chains were sequenced from one sample in a study of blood T cell repertoires in COVID-19. Sequenced by immunoSEQ multiplex PCR; TCRdb stores in-frame clones only, minus some. The sample carries some 260,000 clones, approximately 90% recorded once. Sequencing input: PBMCs or T cells enriched from blood (not recorded which). The receptors here all came from a middle-aged man who had recovered from COVID-19.

The rearrangement joins TRBV6-5 to TRBJ2-7, with D unresolved. The CDR3 has 11 residues. In germline, CDR1 is MNHEY, CDR2 SVGAGI. V was shortened by 7 bases and J by 2 bases, with 6 bases between the two germline ends. The CDR3 region is CASNSAYEQYF. The CDR3, as DNA: TGTGCCAGCAATTCCGCCTACGAGCAGTACTTC.

The chain has TRBV7-2 and TRBJ1-4, with a possible D match to TRBD1 (6 bases). V dropped 1 base and J dropped 0 bases, with 18 bases sitting between them. The CDR3 runs 19 residues. Germline V gene lookup returns CDR1 SGHTA and CDR2 FQGNSA. CDR3 DNA sequence: TGTGCCAGCAGCTTAGAGGACAGCCGTGCCAGGGCAACTAATGAAAAACTGTTTTTT. It yields the protein CASSLEDSRARATNEKLFF.

The chain combines TRBV28 with TRBJ2-5; weak D call: TRBD1 (5 bases). V lost 5 bases to trimming and J lost 3 bases, with 16 bases between them. CDR3 length: 15 residues. CDR1 MDHEN and CDR2 SYDVKM come from the germline V gene. CDR3 sequence: CASSNLQANKETQYF. The DNA of the CDR3 is TGTGCCAGCAGTAACCTACAGGCTAACAAAGAGACCCAGTACTTC.

This clone was found once. The junction departs from germline at one end; a sequencing error may be responsible. The chain couples TRBV18 to TRBJ1-2; TRBD1 agrees at 7 bases. CDR3 length equals 12 residues. Per germline, CDR1 KGHSH and CDR2 LQKENI. The CDR3 protein is CASSPRSGTDRF. The CDR3 DNA follows: TGTGCCAGCTCACCACGATCTGGGACAGACCGCTTC.

This clone was counted a single time. V usage is TRBV20-1 and J usage is TRBJ1-1, with a weak D call TRBD1 (5 bases). Germline CDR1 reads DFQATT; CDR2 reads SNEGSKA (reference sequence). The CDR3 has 15 amino acids. Trimming cost V 6 bases and J 0 bases, with 17 bases left between them. The CDR3 DNA is TGCAGTGCAAGTGGGGCCGGGGGAATGAACACTGAAGCTTTCTTT. This sequence encodes CSASGAGGMNTEAFF.

This sequence joins TRBV7-8 and TRBJ1-2, with D tentatively TRBD1 (5 bases). The CDR3 has 14 amino acids. Deletions cut 1 base from V and 4 bases from J, with 10 bases between. Germline V gene sequence: CDR1 SGHVS, CDR2 FQNEAQ. The CDR3 loop is CASSLERGGYGYTF. In DNA form, the CDR3 reads TGTGCCAGCAGCTTAGAGCGGGGGGGCTATGGCTACACCTTC.

V and J are TRBV27 and TRBJ2-2; D is possibly TRBD1 (6 bases). The CDR3 runs to 17 residues. The germline gives CDR1 MNHEY, CDR2 SMNVEV (reference sequence). V lost 6 bases and J 2 bases, leaving 19 bases between the germline ends. The DNA of the CDR3 is TGTGCCAGCAGCCGACTCGGTGGGACACATAACACCGGGGAGCTGTTTTTT. It yields the protein CASSRLGGTHNTGELFF.

The V call is TRBV6-2 or TRBV6-3, the J call TRBJ2-1; 8 nucleotides line up with TRBD2. Germline CDR1 reads MNHEY; CDR2 reads SVGEGT. Trimming removed 2 bases from V and 8 bases from J; junction bases left unmatched: 8. The CDR3 runs to 15 residues. In DNA form, the CDR3 reads TGTGCCAGCAGTTACGCGCTAGCGGGTGGGTATGAGCAGTTCTTC. Protein: CASSYALAGGYEQFF.

The chain combines TRBV7-8 with TRBJ2-1; D is perhaps TRBD1 (6 bases). Looked up from germline, CDR1 is SGHVS and CDR2 is FQNEAQ. Deletions cut 1 base from V and 16 bases from J, with 17 bases between. This CDR3 comprises 13 residues. Here the CDR3 reads CASSLGGRRGSFF. The CDR3 nucleotides read TGTGCCAGCAGCTTAGGGGGGCGCCGAGGAAGTTTCTTC. Filled out from reference TRBV7-8 and TRBJ2-1, the complete variable domain reads GAGVSQSPRYKVAKRGQDVALRCDPISGHVSLFWYQQALGQGPEFLTYFQNEAQLDKSGLPSDRFFAERPEGSVSTLKIQRTQQEDSAVYLCASSLGGRRGSFFGPGTRLTVL.

This rearrangement joins TRBV27 to TRBJ1-1, with D tentatively TRBD1 (5 bases). The CDR3 covers 12 residues. V was pared by 4 bases and J by 6 bases, with 9 bases between. From germline, CDR1 is MNHEY and CDR2 SMNVEV (reference sequence). CDR3 sequence reads: CASSSGLAEAFF. For the CDR3, the DNA is TGTGCCAGCAGTTCAGGGTTGGCTGAAGCTTTCTTT.

V usage is TRBV2 and J usage is TRBJ2-3; 8 bases are a match to TRBD2. Germline lookup yields CDR1 SNHLY and CDR2 FYNNEI. The V gene end was trimmed by 4 bases and the J gene end by 5 bases; junction bases not matched to a gene: 11. This CDR3 region has 16 residues. The CDR3 DNA is TGTGCCAGCAGTGTCCCCAGCGGGAGAGGGGGAGATACGCAGTATTTT. This gives the protein CASSVPSGRGGDTQYF.

The V and J genes are TRBV27 and TRBJ2-1, with 15 bases lining up with TRBD2. V lost 7 bases, J lost 10 bases, and 8 bases stayed unmatched. Germline-derived CDR1 and CDR2 are MNHEY and SMNVEV (reference sequence). This CDR3 spans 15 amino acids. The CDR3 loop is CASTWTSGGAAEQFF. DNA of the CDR3: TGTGCCAGCACCTGGACTAGCGGGGGGGCGGCAGAGCAGTTCTTC.

The chain uses TRBV11-2 and TRBJ2-7, with 8 bases identical to TRBD2. This CDR3 comprises 16 residues. CDR1 SGHAT and CDR2 FQNNGV come from the germline V gene. Trimming cost V 2 bases and J 0 bases; bases outside gene matches: 6. The CDR3 DNA follows: TGTGCCAGCAGCTTATGGCTAGCGGGCGACTCCTACGAGCAGTACTTC. Translation: CASSLWLAGDSYEQYF.

CDR3 DNA: TGTGCCAGCAGTCTCGGACAGGGGATTAGCAATCAGCCCCAGCATTTT. Translation gives CASSLGQGISNQPQHF. The chain has TRBV3-1 (or the pseudogene TRBV3-2) and TRBJ1-5; 9 positions agree with TRBD1. The CDR3 runs to 16 residues. The germline CDR1 and CDR2 sequences are LGHDT and YNNKEL (reference sequence). J was trimmed by 0 bases and V by 6 bases; bases with no gene match: 6.

The chain couples TRBV11-2 to TRBJ2-7; D not resolved. CDR3 length: 14 residues. Germline V gives CDR1 SGHAT, CDR2 FQNNGV. With 3 bases removed from V and 4 bases from J, the gap between germline ends came to 13 bases. Here the CDR3 reads CASSLERQVYEQYF. The CDR3 nucleotides read TGTGCCAGCAGCTTGGAAAGACAAGTATACGAGCAGTACTTC.

This chain joins TRBV9 and TRBJ1-6, with D tentatively TRBD1 (6 bases). CDR1 SGDLS and CDR2 YYNGEE come from the germline V gene. The CDR3 spans 15 residues. Trimming took 3 bases from V and 6 from J, leaving 13 bases between them. The CDR3 nucleotides are TGTGCCAGCAGCGCAGACAGGTTGCTTAATTCACCCCTCCACTTT. This codes for CASSADRLLNSPLHF.

This chain's CDR3 is CASSFAAEQYF. The CDR3, as DNA: TGTGCCAGCAGTTTTGCGGCTGAGCAGTACTTC. V usage is TRBV12-3 or TRBV12-4 and J usage is TRBJ2-7; D unclear. Trimming took 3 bases from V and 7 from J, leaving 7 bases between them. CDR3 length: 11 residues.